These 2 T cell receptor beta chains came from one sample sequenced in a study of patients and donors after allogeneic stem cell transplantation. TCRdb re-called the RT-PCR reads with MiXCR, one entry per CDR3 protein. This sample has approximately 150,000 distinct CDR3 sequences, with approximately 22% found just once. Material: blood, either unsorted or a sorted T cell fraction (not recorded which). The receptor source for this set is a human donor who was either an allogeneic HSCT recipient or a stem cell or donor lymphocyte infusion donor (not recorded which). It is not recorded whose cells these are; they may come from a transplant donor.

This clonotype was picked up a small number of times. The chain employs TRBV29-1 and TRBJ1-5; perhaps TRBD1 as D (6 bases). The CDR3 runs to 13 residues. CDR1 and CDR2 (germline): SQVTM, ANQGSEA. Between the trimmed V and J ends, which lost 6 bases and 5 bases, there was a span of 14 bases. The CDR3 DNA reads as TGCAGCGTCTCCGGGGGCGGAGATCAGCCCCAGCATTTT. Amino acid sequence: CSVSGGGDQPQHF.

This chain links TRBV7-3 with TRBJ2-2; 10 bases match TRBD2. The CDR3 consists of 18 residues. J was trimmed by 2 bases and V by 2 bases; bases with no gene match: 8. CDR1 and CDR2 from the germline V gene are SGHTA and FQGTGA. The CDR3 region is CASSLGLAGAYNTGELFF. The CDR3 nucleotides are TGTGCCAGCAGCTTAGGCCTAGCGGGGGCCTACAACACCGGGGAGCTGTTTTTT. Filled out from reference TRBV7-3 and TRBJ2-2, the complete variable domain reads GAGVSQTPSNKVTEKGKYVELRCDPISGHTALYWYRQSLGQGPEFLIYFQGTGAADDSGLPNDRFFAVRPEGSVSTLKIQRTERGDSAVYLCASSLGLAGAYNTGELFFGEGSRLTVL.